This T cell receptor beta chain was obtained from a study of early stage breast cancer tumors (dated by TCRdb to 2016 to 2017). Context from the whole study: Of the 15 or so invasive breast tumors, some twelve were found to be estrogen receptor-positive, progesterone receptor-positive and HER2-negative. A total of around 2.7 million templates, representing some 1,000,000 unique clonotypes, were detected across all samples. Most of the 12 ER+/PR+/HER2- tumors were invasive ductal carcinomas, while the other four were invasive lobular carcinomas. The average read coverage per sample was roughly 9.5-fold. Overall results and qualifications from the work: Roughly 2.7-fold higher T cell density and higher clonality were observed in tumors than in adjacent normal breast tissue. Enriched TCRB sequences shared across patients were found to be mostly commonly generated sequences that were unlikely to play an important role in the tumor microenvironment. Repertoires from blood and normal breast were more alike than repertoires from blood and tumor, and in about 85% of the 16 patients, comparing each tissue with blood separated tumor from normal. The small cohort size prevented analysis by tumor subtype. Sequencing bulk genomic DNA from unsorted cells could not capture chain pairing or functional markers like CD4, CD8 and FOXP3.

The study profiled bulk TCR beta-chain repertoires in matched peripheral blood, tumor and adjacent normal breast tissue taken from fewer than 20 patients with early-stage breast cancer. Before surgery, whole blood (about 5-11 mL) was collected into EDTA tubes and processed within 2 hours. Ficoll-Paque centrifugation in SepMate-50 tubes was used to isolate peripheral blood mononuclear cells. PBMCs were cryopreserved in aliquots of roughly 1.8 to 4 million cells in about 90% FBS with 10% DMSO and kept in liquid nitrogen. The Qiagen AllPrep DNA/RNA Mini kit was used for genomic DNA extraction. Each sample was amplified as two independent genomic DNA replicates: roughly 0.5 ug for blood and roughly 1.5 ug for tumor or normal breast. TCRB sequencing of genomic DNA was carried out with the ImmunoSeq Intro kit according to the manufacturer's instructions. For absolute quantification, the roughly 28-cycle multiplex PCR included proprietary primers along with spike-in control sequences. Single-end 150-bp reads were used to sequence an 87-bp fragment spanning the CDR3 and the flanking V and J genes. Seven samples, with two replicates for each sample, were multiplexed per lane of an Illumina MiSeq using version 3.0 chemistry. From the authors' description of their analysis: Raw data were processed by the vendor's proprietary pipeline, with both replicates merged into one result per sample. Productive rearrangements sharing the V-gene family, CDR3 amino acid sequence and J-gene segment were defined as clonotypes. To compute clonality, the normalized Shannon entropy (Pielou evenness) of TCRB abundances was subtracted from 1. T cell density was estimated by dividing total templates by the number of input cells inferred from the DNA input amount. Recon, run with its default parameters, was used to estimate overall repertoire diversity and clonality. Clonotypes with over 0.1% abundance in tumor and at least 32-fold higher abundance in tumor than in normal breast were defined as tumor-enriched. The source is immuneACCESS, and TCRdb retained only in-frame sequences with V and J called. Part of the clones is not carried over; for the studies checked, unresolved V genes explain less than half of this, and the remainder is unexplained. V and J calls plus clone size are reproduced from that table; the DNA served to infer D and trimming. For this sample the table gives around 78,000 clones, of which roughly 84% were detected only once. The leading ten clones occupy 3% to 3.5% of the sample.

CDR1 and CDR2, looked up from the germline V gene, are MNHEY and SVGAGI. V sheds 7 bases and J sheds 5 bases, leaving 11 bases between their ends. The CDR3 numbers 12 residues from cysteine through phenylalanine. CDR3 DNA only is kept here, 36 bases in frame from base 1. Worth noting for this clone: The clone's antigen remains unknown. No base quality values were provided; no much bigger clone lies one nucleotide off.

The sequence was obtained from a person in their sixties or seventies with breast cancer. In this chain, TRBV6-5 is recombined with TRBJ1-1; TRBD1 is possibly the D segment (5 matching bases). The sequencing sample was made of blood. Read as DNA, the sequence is TGTGCCAGCATAGGGGCGCGAACTGAAGCTTTCTTT. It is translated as CASIGARTEAFF.